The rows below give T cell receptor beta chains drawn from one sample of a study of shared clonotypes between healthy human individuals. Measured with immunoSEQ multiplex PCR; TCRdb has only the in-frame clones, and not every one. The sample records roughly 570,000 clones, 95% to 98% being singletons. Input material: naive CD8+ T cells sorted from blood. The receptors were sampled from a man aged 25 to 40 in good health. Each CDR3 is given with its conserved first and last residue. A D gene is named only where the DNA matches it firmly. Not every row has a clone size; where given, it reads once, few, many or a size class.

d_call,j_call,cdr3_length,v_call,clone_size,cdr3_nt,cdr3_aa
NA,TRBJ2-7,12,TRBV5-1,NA,TGCGCCAGCAGCCAGGAGGGCAACGAGCAGTACTTC,CASSQEGNEQYF
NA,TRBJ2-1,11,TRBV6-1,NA,TGTGCCAGCAGTGACCCCCATGAGCAGTTCTTC,CASSDPHEQFF
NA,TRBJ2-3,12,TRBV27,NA,TGTGCCAGCAGTAAGTCTGCAGATACGCAGTATTTT,CASSKSADTQYF
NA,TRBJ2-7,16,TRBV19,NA,TGTGCCAGTAGCCCCCCACTATCGGCGGGGCGCTACGAGCAGTACTTC,CASSPPLSAGRYEQYF
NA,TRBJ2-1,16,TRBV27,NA,TGTGCCAGCAGTCCTCTCGAAGGCGGAGCTTATGATGAGCAGTTCTTC,CASSPLEGGAYDEQFF
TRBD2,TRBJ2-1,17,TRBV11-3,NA,TGTGCCAGCAGCTTAGGGACTAGCGGGAGGGTGTGGGATGAGCAGTTCTTC,CASSLGTSGRVWDEQFF
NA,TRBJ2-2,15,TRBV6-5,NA,TGTGCCAGCTCAATTACAGGGTCGAACACCGGGGAGCTGTTTTTT,CASSITGSNTGELFF
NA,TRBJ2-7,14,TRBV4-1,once,TGCGCCAGCAGCCAAGATCCGGGTTCCTACGAGCAGTACTTC,CASSQDPGSYEQYF
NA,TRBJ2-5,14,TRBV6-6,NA,TGTGCCAGCAGTTACTCATCCCGACAAGAGACCCAGTACTTC,CASSYSSRQETQYF
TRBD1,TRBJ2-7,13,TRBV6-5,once,TGTGCCAGCAGTTATGGGACAGGGACCGAGCAGTACTTC,CASSYGTGTEQYF
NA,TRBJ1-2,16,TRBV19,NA,TGTGCCAGTAGTTCGACCCGGACAGACCCCTATAATGGCTACACCTTC,CASSSTRTDPYNGYTF
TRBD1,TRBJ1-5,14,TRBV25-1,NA,TGTGCCAGCCGCGACAGGGGAAGCAATCAGCCCCAGCATTTT,CASRDRGSNQPQHF
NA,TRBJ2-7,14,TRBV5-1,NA,TGCGCCAGCAGCTTGGAGGGCTCATTCTACGAGCAGTACTTC,CASSLEGSFYEQYF